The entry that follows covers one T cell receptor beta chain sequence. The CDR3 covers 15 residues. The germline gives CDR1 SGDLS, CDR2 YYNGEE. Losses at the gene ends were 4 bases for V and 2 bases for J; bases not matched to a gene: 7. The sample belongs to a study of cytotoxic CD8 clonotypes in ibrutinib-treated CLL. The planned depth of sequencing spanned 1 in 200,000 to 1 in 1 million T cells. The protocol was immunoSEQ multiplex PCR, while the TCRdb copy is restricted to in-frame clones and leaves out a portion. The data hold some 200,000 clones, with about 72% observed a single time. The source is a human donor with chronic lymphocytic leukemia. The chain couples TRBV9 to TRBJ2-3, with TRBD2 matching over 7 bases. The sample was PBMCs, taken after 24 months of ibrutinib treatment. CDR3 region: CASSPQSGVTDTQYF. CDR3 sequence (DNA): TGTGCCAGCAGCCCCCAGAGCGGGGTCACAGATACGCAGTATTTT.